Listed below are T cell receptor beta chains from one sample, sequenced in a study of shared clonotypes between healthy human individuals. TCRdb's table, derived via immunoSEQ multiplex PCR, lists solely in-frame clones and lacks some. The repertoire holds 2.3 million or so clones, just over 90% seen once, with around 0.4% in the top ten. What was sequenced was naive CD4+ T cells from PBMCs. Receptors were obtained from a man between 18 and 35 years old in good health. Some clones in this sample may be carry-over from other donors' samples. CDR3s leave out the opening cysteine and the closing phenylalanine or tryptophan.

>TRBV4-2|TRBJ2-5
ASSQEGRISPSYQETQY
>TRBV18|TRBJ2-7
ASSRTVGRRDSYEQY
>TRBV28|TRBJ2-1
ASSYGLAGGPGSYNEQF
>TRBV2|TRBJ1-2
ASSVDANYGYT
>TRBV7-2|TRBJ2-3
ASSSLAGVDTQY
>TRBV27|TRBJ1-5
ASSFRGAALNNQPQH
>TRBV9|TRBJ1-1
ASTTGTGPTEAF
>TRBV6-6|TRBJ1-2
ASTMGGIYGYT
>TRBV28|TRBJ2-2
ASPSRNTGELF
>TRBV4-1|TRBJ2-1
ASSQEMGLDGSDEQF
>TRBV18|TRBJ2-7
ASSPSAGRYEQY
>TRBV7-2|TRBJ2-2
ASSSGLAGFTGELF
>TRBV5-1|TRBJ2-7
ASSFGGRNEQY
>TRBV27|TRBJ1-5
ASSLYGQPQH
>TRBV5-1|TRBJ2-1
ASSFPNGTSGSPHNEQF
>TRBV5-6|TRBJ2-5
ASSFPDGPQETQY
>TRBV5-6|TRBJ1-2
ASIFQGTYGYT
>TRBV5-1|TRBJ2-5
ASSGGRALEETQY
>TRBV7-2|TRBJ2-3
ASSLAGVTDTQY
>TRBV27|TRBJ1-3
ASSLSWGTGNTIY
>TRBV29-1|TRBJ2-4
SVEAGLKNIQY
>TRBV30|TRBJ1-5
AWSPRGNQPQH
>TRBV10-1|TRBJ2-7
ASRRQTSGTYEQY
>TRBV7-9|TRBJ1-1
ASSPRQGSRAF
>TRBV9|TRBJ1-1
ASSVGLSAGAF
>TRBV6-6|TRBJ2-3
ASSYSTGSNTDTQY